Listed below are T cell receptor beta chains from one sample, sequenced in a study of shared clonotypes between healthy human individuals. Method: immunoSEQ multiplex PCR; TCRdb's copy keeps in-frame clones and lacks some. The table has 2 million to 2.5 million clones, roughly 95% seen once; the top ten hold approximately 0.13%. Sequenced input: naive CD4+ T cells sorted from blood. All receptors derive from a man between 18 and 29 years old in good health. The conserved cysteine and the conserved F or W are not part of the CDR3 here. Size tells how often a clone was seen (once, few, many) or the class of an expanded clone, and some rows leave it out.

size: NA; J: TRBJ2-7; V: TRBV4-3; CDR3: ASSQDLNYEQY
size: NA; J: TRBJ1-1; V: TRBV10-3; CDR3: AITKQGNTEAF
size: few; J: TRBJ1-3; V: TRBV30; CDR3: AWSRNTIY
size: NA; J: TRBJ2-2; V: TRBV2; CDR3: ASSEAGGFTGELF
size: NA; J: TRBJ2-7; V: TRBV6-1; CDR3: ASSEGGTSSYEQY
size: NA; J: TRBJ2-5; V: TRBV5-1; CDR3: ASSSNVVEETQY
size: NA; J: TRBJ2-5; V: TRBV5-8; CDR3: ASSLDHSLAGRETQY
size: NA; J: TRBJ2-3; V: TRBV5-1; CDR3: ASSLGLIPDTQY
size: NA; J: TRBJ2-7; V: TRBV6-4; CDR3: ASNKREDAYEQY
size: NA; J: TRBJ2-3; V: TRBV5-1; CDR3: ASSNGLAGGPVTDTQY
size: NA; J: TRBJ1-1; V: TRBV2; CDR3: ASNVVGEAGEAF
size: NA; J: TRBJ2-7; V: TRBV5-1; CDR3: ASSTGGGAYEQY
size: NA; J: TRBJ2-3; V: TRBV10-1; CDR3: ASSENGDTQY
size: NA; J: TRBJ2-3; V: TRBV7-3; CDR3: ASSPQGSTQY
size: NA; J: TRBJ2-1; V: TRBV6-6; CDR3: ASSRSQGIYNEQF
size: NA; J: TRBJ2-3; V: TRBV5-6; CDR3: ASSSKAGPADTQY
size: NA; J: TRBJ1-2; V: TRBV9; CDR3: ASSPGTTANYGYT
size: few; J: TRBJ2-7; V: TRBV6-1; CDR3: ASSRGSLYEQY
size: NA; J: TRBJ1-3; V: TRBV30; CDR3: AWSVKTGSGNTIY
size: NA; J: TRBJ2-1; V: TRBV28; CDR3: ASSLTPSGVNEQF
size: NA; J: TRBJ1-4; V: TRBV5-1; CDR3: ASSLLPGGDPTNEKLF
size: NA; J: TRBJ1-5; V: TRBV6-5; CDR3: ASSRDRGTQPQH
size: NA; J: TRBJ2-7; V: TRBV6-5; CDR3: ASRPPGQEKGQY
size: NA; J: TRBJ1-6; V: TRBV28; CDR3: ASRASEQSLNSPLH
size: NA; J: TRBJ1-1; V: TRBV5-1; CDR3: ASSLDVGRAF